This T cell receptor beta chain was sequenced for a study of T cell repertoires in cytomegalovirus infection (dated by TCRdb to about 2019). Regarding the study in general: The peptide stimulations were aimed at well-studied HLA-B-restricted epitopes as well as recently identified HLA-C-restricted CMV epitopes, whose presentation resists viral immunomodulation. The HLA type of each donor mattered for the analysis, because public TCR beta signatures pointed to carriage of CMV infection along with the matching HLA type.

The paper as a whole reports these results and caveats: Cumulative frequency of public TCR beta family members discriminated carriers of CMV infection plus the relevant HLA type in this cohort and an independent roughly 320-donor cohort. In the ex vivo response, HLA-C-restricted CMV-specific TCR beta clonotypes were dominant, and in two of eight donors the single most frequent clonotype came from this HLA-C-restricted group.

The treatment or condition label on this specimen signifies: in vitro stimulation with specific CMV peptide epitopes to enrich CMV-specific T cells. The CDR3 sequence holds 15 residues, the cysteine and phenylalanine included. Only CDR3 DNA remains: 45 bases, in frame from the first base. CDR1 and CDR2 are read off the germline V gene as SGHVS and FNYEAQ. The V end gives up 5 bases and the J end 4 bases, leaving 6 bases in the junction not matched to a gene. The sequencer listed for this sample is Illumina HiSeq 1500. TCRdb handled the public reads itself, with Q25 trimming in fastp and clone calling in MiXCR, and kept productive beta chains. Each CDR3 protein gets just one entry, which takes the most common genes and DNA from the rows behind it. This sample holds 800,000 to 950,000 distinct CDR3 sequences; around a third were observed only once. The ten largest clonotypes hold roughly 12% of the sample.

Many counts were recorded for this clonotype. No antigen is known for it. Base-call qualities are not available, and no considerably larger clone is one nucleotide away. The rearranged segments are TRBV7-6 and TRBJ2-1; 9 junctional bases match TRBD2. The sequence derives from a human donor in good health (CMV status not recorded). Some clones in this sample may be carry-over from other donors' samples. Sequencing was performed on cultured CD8+ T cells from PBMCs, taken from culture after CMV antigen stimulation. The DNA sequence is as follows: TGTGCCAGCAGCCCTCTAGCGGGGCATTACAATGAGCAGTTCTTC. It specifies CASSPLAGHYNEQFF.